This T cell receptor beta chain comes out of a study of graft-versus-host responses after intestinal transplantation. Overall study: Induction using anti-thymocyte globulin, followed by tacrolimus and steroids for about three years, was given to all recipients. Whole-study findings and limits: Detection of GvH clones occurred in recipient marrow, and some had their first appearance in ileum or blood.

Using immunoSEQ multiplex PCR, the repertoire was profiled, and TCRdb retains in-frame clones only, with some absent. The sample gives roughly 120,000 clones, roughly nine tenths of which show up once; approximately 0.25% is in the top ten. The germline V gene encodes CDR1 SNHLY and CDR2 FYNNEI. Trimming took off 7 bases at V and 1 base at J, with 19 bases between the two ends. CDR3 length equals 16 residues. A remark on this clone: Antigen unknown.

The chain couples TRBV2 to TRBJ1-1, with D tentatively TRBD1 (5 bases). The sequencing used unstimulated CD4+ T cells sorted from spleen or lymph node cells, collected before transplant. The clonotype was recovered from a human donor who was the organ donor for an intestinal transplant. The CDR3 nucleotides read TGTGCCAGCATATTTGGGTGGGGGGATTGGAACACTGAAGCTTTCTTT. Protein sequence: CASIFGWGDWNTEAFF.